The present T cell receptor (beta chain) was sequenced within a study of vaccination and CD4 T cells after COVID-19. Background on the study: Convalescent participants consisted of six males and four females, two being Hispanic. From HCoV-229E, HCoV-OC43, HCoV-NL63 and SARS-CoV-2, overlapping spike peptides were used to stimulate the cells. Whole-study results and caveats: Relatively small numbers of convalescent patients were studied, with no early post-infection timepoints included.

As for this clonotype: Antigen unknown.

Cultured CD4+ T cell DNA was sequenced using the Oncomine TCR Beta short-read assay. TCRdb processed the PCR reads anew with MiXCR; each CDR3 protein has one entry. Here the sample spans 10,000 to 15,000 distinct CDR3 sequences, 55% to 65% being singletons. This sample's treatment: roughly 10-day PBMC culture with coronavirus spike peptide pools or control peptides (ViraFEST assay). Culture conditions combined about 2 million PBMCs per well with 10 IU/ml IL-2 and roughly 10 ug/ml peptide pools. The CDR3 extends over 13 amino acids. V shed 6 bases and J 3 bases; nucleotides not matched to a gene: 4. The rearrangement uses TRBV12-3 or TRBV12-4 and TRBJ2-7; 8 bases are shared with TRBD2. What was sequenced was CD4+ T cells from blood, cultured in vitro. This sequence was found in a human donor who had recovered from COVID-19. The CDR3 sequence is CASRLSGVYEQYF. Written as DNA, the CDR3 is TGTGCCAGCAGACTTAGCGGGGTCTACGAGCAGTACTTC.